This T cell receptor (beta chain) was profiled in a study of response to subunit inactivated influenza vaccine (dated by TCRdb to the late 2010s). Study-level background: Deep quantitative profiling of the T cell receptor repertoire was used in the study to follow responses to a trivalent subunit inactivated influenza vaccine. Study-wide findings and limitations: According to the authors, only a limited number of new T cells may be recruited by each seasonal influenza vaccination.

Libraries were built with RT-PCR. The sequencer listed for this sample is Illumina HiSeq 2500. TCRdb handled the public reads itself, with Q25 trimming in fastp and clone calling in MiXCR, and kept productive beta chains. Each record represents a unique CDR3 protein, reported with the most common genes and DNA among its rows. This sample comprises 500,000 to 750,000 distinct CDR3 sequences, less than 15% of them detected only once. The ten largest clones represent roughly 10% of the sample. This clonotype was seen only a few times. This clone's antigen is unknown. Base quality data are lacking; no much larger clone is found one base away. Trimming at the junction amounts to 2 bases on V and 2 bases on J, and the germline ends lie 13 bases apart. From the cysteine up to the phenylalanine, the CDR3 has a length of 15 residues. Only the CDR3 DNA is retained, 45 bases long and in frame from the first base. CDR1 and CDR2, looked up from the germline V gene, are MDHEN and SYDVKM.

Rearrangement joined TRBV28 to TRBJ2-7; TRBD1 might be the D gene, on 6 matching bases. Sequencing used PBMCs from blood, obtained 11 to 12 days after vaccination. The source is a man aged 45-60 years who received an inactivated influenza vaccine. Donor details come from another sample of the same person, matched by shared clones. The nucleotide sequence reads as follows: TGTGCCAGCAGTTTAGTAGGACAGCTTCCCTACGAGCAGTACTTC. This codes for CASSLVGQLPYEQYF.